This is a list of T cell receptor beta chains from one sample in a study of T-cell memory formation after mild COVID-19. One entry per CDR3 protein, called by TCRdb with MiXCR from the 5' RACE reads. The data hold approximately 210,000 distinct CDR3 sequences, with about 27% observed a single time. The sample taken for sequencing was PBMCs or a T cell subset sorted from them (not recorded which). All receptors derive from an adult woman who had mild COVID-19 (a few samples of this study predate the infection). Cell type and time point are not known. Both conserved end residues are part of each CDR3. A D gene is named only where the DNA matches it firmly. The listing skips clone size in some rows; elsewhere it reads once, few, many or a size class.

TRBJ1-5,TRBV15,-,-,TGTGCCACCAGCAGAGATTGGTCCCCGAACGCGGATCAGCCCCAGCATTTT,CATSRDWSPNADQPQHF
TRBJ1-6,TRBV5-1,-,-,TGCGCCAGCAGCCTAACAGGGAGTGGGGATTCACCCCTCCACTTT,CASSLTGSGDSPLHF
TRBJ2-3,TRBV19,-,-,TGTGCCAGTAGTTTTGTGGGAGGATTTACAGATACGCAGTATTTT,CASSFVGGFTDTQYF
TRBJ2-1,TRBV12-5,-,once,TGTGCTAGTGGTTTGGGGAGCGGCGTTGAGCAGTTCTTC,CASGLGSGVEQFF
TRBJ2-1,TRBV6-5,TRBD2,-,TGTGCCAGCACCCAGGGGACTAGCTCAAATGAGCAGTTCTTC,CASTQGTSSNEQFF
TRBJ2-1,TRBV6-1,TRBD2,-,TGTGCCAGCAGTGTGGGACTAGCGGCGTACAATGAGCAGTTCTTC,CASSVGLAAYNEQFF
TRBJ2-3,TRBV10-3,-,-,TGTGCCATCAGTGAGAGGGATGGGGTCACAGATACGCAGTATTTT,CAISERDGVTDTQYF
TRBJ2-5,TRBV7-6,-,-,TGTGCCAGCAGCCACGACCAAGAGACCCAGTACTTC,CASSHDQETQYF
TRBJ2-1,TRBV7-2,TRBD1,-,TGTGCCAGCAGCTTAAGAATTCGGGACAGAGCATACAATGAGCAGTTCTTC,CASSLRIRDRAYNEQFF
TRBJ2-1,TRBV5-1,-,-,TGCGCCAGCAGCTTCAAAGAAGCGAGGGCCTCCAGTGAGCAGTTCTTC,CASSFKEARASSEQFF
TRBJ2-1,TRBV6-2/TRBV6-3,-,few,TGTGCCAGCTCACTAGCCAGACACAATGAGCAGTTCTTC,CASSLARHNEQFF
TRBJ2-3,TRBV20-1,-,-,TGCAGTGCTAGAGATCCTAACTCTGGCACAGATACGCAGTATTTT,CSARDPNSGTDTQYF
TRBJ2-3,TRBV12-3/TRBV12-4,TRBD2,-,TGTGCCAGCAGTTCCCCGGGACTAGCTTCAGATACGCAGTATTTT,CASSSPGLASDTQYF
TRBJ2-7,TRBV5-1,TRBD1,-,TGCGCCAGCAGCTTGGGGGACAGGCAGTACTTC,CASSLGDRQYF
TRBJ2-1,TRBV9,-,few,TGTGCCAGCAGCGTAGAGAGTACCCTCACCTTCTCCTACAATGAGCAGTTCTTC,CASSVESTLTFSYNEQFF
TRBJ1-2,TRBV28,-,-,TGTGCCAGCAGCCCCCTAGGAGGGGCGCCTGGCTACACCTTC,CASSPLGGAPGYTF
TRBJ1-5,TRBV12-3/TRBV12-4,TRBD1,few,TGTGCCAGCAGTCCGCGACAGGGTCCGGATCCCCAGCATTTT,CASSPRQGPDPQHF
TRBJ2-5,TRBV5-1,-,-,TGCGCCAGCAGCCTGACCGGACACACCCAAGAGACCCAGTACTTC,CASSLTGHTQETQYF
TRBJ2-7,TRBV6-5,-,-,TGTGCCAGCAGCTACGGTGGTACAGGGAGTGCCTACGAGCAGTACTTC,CASSYGGTGSAYEQYF
TRBJ2-2,TRBV4-3,-,many,TGCGCCAGCAGCCAAGACCCCAACACCGGGGAGCTGTTTTTT,CASSQDPNTGELFF
TRBJ2-7,TRBV27,TRBD2,once,TGTGCCAGCAGTTCTCTCGCGGGGGTAAGCTCCTACGAGCAGTACTTC,CASSSLAGVSSYEQYF
TRBJ1-1,TRBV29-1,TRBD1,few,TGCAGCGCTTCGACAGGGCCGGGCACTGAAGCTTTCTTT,CSASTGPGTEAFF
TRBJ2-5,TRBV3-1,TRBD2,-,TGTGCCAGCAGCGGGGGAGGGCCTAGGGAGACCCAGTACTTC,CASSGGGPRETQYF
TRBJ2-1,TRBV9,-,few,TGTGCCAGCAGCACCCAGCCTCCGACTAGGGGGGTATCCGGTGAGCAGTTCTTC,CASSTQPPTRGVSGEQFF
TRBJ1-5,TRBV7-2,TRBD1,-,TGTGCCAGCAGCTTAAGGGAGACAGGGGGCAGCAATCAGCCCCAGCATTTT,CASSLRETGGSNQPQHF
TRBJ2-1,TRBV2,-,-,TGTGCCAGCAGTTTCTCGCGGGACCTCTCCTACAATGAGCAGTTCTTC,CASSFSRDLSYNEQFF
TRBJ1-2,TRBV7-3,-,many,TGTGCCAGCAGCTTTGGTCCTGGGACGGAGGGCTACACCTTC,CASSFGPGTEGYTF